This is a list of T cell receptor beta chains from one sample in a study of blood T cell repertoires in COVID-19. Only in-frame clones appear in the TCRdb table, and some are missing; sequencing was by immunoSEQ multiplex PCR. Here the sample spans about 160,000 clones, roughly 84% being singletons. The sequenced sample was peripheral blood. These receptors originate from an elderly man with COVID-19, enrolled during active disease. Both conserved end residues are part of each CDR3. The D gene is left open where the match is weak. Rows may omit the clone size; those that give it use once, few, many or a size class.

clone size	D gene	V gene	J gene	CDR3 DNA	CDR3 protein
-	-	TRBV7-9	TRBJ2-1	TGTGCCAGCAGCTCGCCGGGAGTACATGGGCAGTTCTTC	CASSSPGVHGQFF
-	TRBD1	TRBV5-3	TRBJ1-4	TGTGCCAGAAGCGGCGGGACAGGGAGAAATGAAAAACTGTTTTTT	CARSGGTGRNEKLFF
-	TRBD1	TRBV29-1	TRBJ1-1	TGCAGCGCTGGGACAGGAGGAAACACTGAAGCTTTCTTT	CSAGTGGNTEAFF
-	-	TRBV7-7	TRBJ2-3	TGTGCCAGCAGCTTAGGTTGGGGGCTTTCCGGAGATACGCAGTATTTT	CASSLGWGLSGDTQYF
once	-	TRBV7-2	TRBJ2-3	TGTGCCAGCAGCTTACGTCAGGCGAGCAGGGATACGCAGTATTTT	CASSLRQASRDTQYF
once	-	TRBV7-2	TRBJ1-2	TGTGCCAGCAGCTTAGGAGGGAAGTCCGGGGTAGGCTACACCTTC	CASSLGGKSGVGYTF
-	-	TRBV5-1	TRBJ2-2	TGCGCCAGCAGCCTGGCCCCTCCGAACACCGGGGAGCTGTTTTTT	CASSLAPPNTGELFF
-	-	TRBV6-6	TRBJ2-5	TGTGCCAGCAGTTACGGGCGGGAAGAGACCCAGTACTTC	CASSYGREETQYF
-	-	TRBV5-1	TRBJ2-5	TGCGCCAGCAGCTTGTTGTCAGAAGAGACCCAGTACTTC	CASSLLSEETQYF
-	-	TRBV3-1/TRBV3-2	TRBJ2-3	TGTGCCAGCACCTCCGGCGGGCTTTATACGCAGTATTTT	CASTSGGLYTQYF
-	-	TRBV7-8	TRBJ2-7	TGTGCCAGCAGCTTACGCGAGGGACTTTACGAGCAGTACTTC	CASSLREGLYEQYF
-	TRBD2	TRBV19	TRBJ2-3	TGTGCCAGTAGCAAGACTAGCGGGGAATGGGATACGCAGTATTTT	CASSKTSGEWDTQYF
-	-	TRBV7-9	TRBJ1-2	TGTGCCAGCAGCTTAGCGCAGGCAGCCGATGGCTACACCTTC	CASSLAQAADGYTF
few	-	TRBV28	TRBJ1-1	TGTGCCAGCAGTTCGGGTCCTTCTATCACTGAAGCTTTCTTT	CASSSGPSITEAFF
-	-	TRBV19	TRBJ2-5	TGTGCCAGTAGTGTCGGCATGAGGGAGACCCAGTACTTC	CASSVGMRETQYF
-	TRBD2	TRBV11-2	TRBJ2-3	TGTGCCAGCAGCTTAGCCCAGCGGGGGGCAGATACGCAGTATTTT	CASSLAQRGADTQYF
-	TRBD1	TRBV6-2/TRBV6-3	TRBJ1-2	TGTGCCAGCAGTTTGACAGGGGGCTATGGCTACACCTTC	CASSLTGGYGYTF
-	TRBD1	TRBV5-1	TRBJ1-1	TGCGCCAGCAGCTTGGGATCCGGGACAGGCGAAGCTTTCTTT	CASSLGSGTGEAFF
-	-	TRBV7-2	TRBJ2-4	TGTGCCAGCAGCCCTTTCAGGGGTCCCCATATAGCCAAAAACATTCAGTACTTC	CASSPFRGPHIAKNIQYF
-	-	TRBV18	TRBJ2-2	TGTGCCAGCTCACCGATGCAGGGGAAAAACACCGGGGAGCTGTTTTTT	CASSPMQGKNTGELFF
-	TRBD1	TRBV5-6	TRBJ2-5	TGTGCCAGCAGCCTACAGGGGTTCGAGACCCAGTACTTC	CASSLQGFETQYF
-	-	TRBV19	TRBJ1-5	TGTGCCAGTACGTGGGGGGGGATCAATCAGCCCCAGCATTTT	CASTWGGINQPQHF
-	TRBD2	TRBV2	TRBJ2-1	TGTGCCAGCGAGGTAGCGGGGAATGAGCAGTTCTTC	CASEVAGNEQFF
-	-	TRBV5-4	TRBJ2-1	TGTGCCAGCAGCTTGAGGACAAGTCTTGAGCAGTTCTTC	CASSLRTSLEQFF
-	-	TRBV6-1	TRBJ1-5	TGTGCCAGCAGTGAAGAGAGGTTACGGAATCAGCCCCAGCATTTT	CASSEERLRNQPQHF
once	TRBD1	TRBV27	TRBJ1-2	TGTGCCAGCAGGGGGGTGGGGACAGGAGACTATGGCTACACCTTC	CASRGVGTGDYGYTF
once	-	TRBV2	TRBJ1-2	TGTGCCAGCGAGGGAGGGGCTCGTGGCTACACCTTC	CASEGGARGYTF